This TCR beta chain was sequenced during a study of T cell responses to AZD1222 COVID-19 vaccine. Generated by immunoSEQ multiplex PCR, the TCRdb table keeps only in-frame clones and is missing some. Found here are fewer than 150,000 clones, approximately 95% of them singletons; the top ten hold roughly 7.1%. This CDR3 comprises 13 residues. Germline V lookup: CDR1 SNHLY, CDR2 FYNNEI. V shed 6 bases and J shed 6 bases, with 14 bases lying between them. The receptor comes from an adult who received the AZD1222 COVID-19 vaccine. The sequencing here drew on peripheral blood, taken 28 days after the second AZD1222 dose. V gene TRBV2 combines with J gene TRBJ1-2; D not certain. CDR3 DNA: TGTGCCAGCAGGGCAGAGATTTTCAATGGCTACACCTTC. Translating gives CASRAEIFNGYTF.